These T cell receptor beta chains were read from a single sample in a study of blood T cell repertoires in COVID-19. The table came from immunoSEQ multiplex PCR; TCRdb's copy has only in-frame clones and leaves some out. The table has approximately 170,000 clones, more than 70% seen once. Sequencing was done on a sample of peripheral blood. The receptors were sampled from a woman aged 80 or older with active or convalescent COVID-19. The CDR3 runs from the conserved cysteine through the conserved F or W. The D gene is left open where the match is weak. Size tells how often a clone was seen (once, few, many) or the class of an expanded clone, and some rows leave it out.

>TRBJ2-5|NA|TRBV28|14|TRBD1
CASSLDRLQETQYF
TGTGCCAGCAGCCTGGACAGGCTCCAAGAGACCCAGTACTTC
>TRBJ1-1|NA|TRBV5-1|13|NA
CASSLTGATEAFF
TGCGCCAGCAGCTTGACCGGAGCCACTGAAGCTTTCTTT
>TRBJ2-1|NA|TRBV5-4|16|TRBD2
CASSAGGVSPDNEQFF
TGTGCCAGCAGTGCGGGGGGGGTTAGCCCGGACAATGAGCAGTTCTTC
>TRBJ1-2|NA|TRBV28|13|NA
CASSLVGVYGYTF
TGTGCCAGCAGTTTGGTCGGTGTCTATGGCTACACCTTC
>TRBJ1-2|NA|TRBV28|13|NA
CASSLRAAAGYTF
TGTGCCAGCAGTTTAAGGGCAGCGGCTGGCTACACCTTC
>TRBJ2-7|once|TRBV4-1|15|TRBD1
CASSQAGQSTYEQYF
TGCGCCAGCAGCCAAGCGGGACAGTCGACCTACGAGCAGTACTTC
>TRBJ1-6|NA|TRBV5-1|15|NA
CASSSRFSNNSPLHF
TGCGCCAGCAGCTCCCGATTCTCTAATAATTCACCCCTCCACTTT
>TRBJ2-7|NA|TRBV7-8|16|NA
CASSQTRLPGVYEQYF
TGTGCCAGCAGCCAGACCCGACTCCCGGGGGTCTACGAGCAGTACTTC
>TRBJ1-1|NA|TRBV7-8|15|TRBD1
CASSKWTGLDTEAFF
TGTGCCAGCAGCAAATGGACAGGGTTGGACACTGAAGCTTTCTTT
>TRBJ2-1|NA|TRBV18|15|NA
CASSPPAGAYNEQFF
TGTGCCAGCTCACCACCAGCAGGGGCCTACAATGAGCAGTTCTTC
>TRBJ1-2|NA|TRBV4-1|16|NA
CASSQRSRSQVHGYTF
TGCGCCAGCAGCCAAAGGTCGCGCAGTCAGGTTCATGGCTACACCTTC
>TRBJ2-1|few|TRBV3-1/TRBV3-2|15|TRBD1
CASSLSTGKENEQFF
TGTGCCAGCAGCCTTTCGACAGGGAAGGAGAATGAGCAGTTCTTC
>TRBJ1-1|once|TRBV3-1/TRBV3-2|13|NA
CASSQDPRPEAFF
TGTGCCAGCAGCCAAGACCCTAGGCCTGAAGCTTTCTTT
>TRBJ1-5|NA|TRBV20-1|15|NA
CSASQTGYSNQPQHF
TGCAGTGCTAGTCAGACGGGTTATAGCAATCAGCCCCAGCATTTT
>TRBJ2-3|NA|TRBV11-2|14|NA
CASSLGASTDTQYF
TGTGCCAGCAGCTTAGGAGCCAGCACAGATACGCAGTATTTT
>TRBJ1-1|NA|TRBV10-3|13|NA
CAVSRSLNTEAFF
TGTGCCGTCAGTCGGAGTTTGAACACTGAAGCTTTCTTT
>TRBJ2-3|NA|TRBV6-5|13|NA
CASSRGPGDTQYF
TGTGCCAGCAGCCGAGGGCCCGGAGATACGCAGTATTTT
>TRBJ2-2|NA|TRBV2|16|TRBD1
CASSFFPGTGPGELFF
TGTGCCAGCAGTTTTTTTCCCGGGACAGGGCCCGGGGAGCTGTTTTTT
>TRBJ1-1|NA|TRBV30|16|TRBD1
CAWSPNFLRGDTEAFF
TGTGCCTGGAGTCCTAACTTCCTCAGGGGGGACACTGAAGCTTTCTTT
>TRBJ1-5|few|TRBV4-2|14|NA
CASSPNGGNQPQHF
TGTGCCAGCAGCCCAAACGGGGGCAATCAGCCCCAGCATTTT
>TRBJ2-5|NA|TRBV4-1|17|TRBD2
CASSQDSTTSRRETQYF
TGCGCCAGCAGCCAAGATAGTACGACTAGCCGAAGAGAGACCCAGTACTTC
>TRBJ1-2|NA|TRBV7-9|15|TRBD1
CASSLVQGAGYGYTF
TGTGCCAGCAGCTTAGTCCAGGGGGCGGGCTATGGCTACACCTTC
>TRBJ1-2|NA|TRBV28|15|NA
CASSPPGGDLYGYTF
TGTGCCAGCAGCCCCCCAGGCGGGGACCTCTATGGCTACACCTTC
>TRBJ1-3|NA|TRBV12-3/TRBV12-4|13|TRBD1
CASSRYRGNTIYF
TGTGCCAGCAGTAGATACAGGGGGAACACCATATATTTT
>TRBJ1-1|NA|TRBV9|15|TRBD1
CASSVGNRGLTEAFF
TGTGCCAGCAGCGTAGGAAACAGGGGGCTAACTGAAGCTTTCTTT
>TRBJ1-1|NA|TRBV5-4|15|NA
CASSSPREGNTEAFF
TGTGCCAGCAGCTCCCCCCGGGAAGGGAACACTGAAGCTTTCTTT
>TRBJ1-3|NA|TRBV19|15|NA
CASNQQGGSGNTIYF
TGTGCCAGTAATCAACAGGGCGGCTCTGGAAACACCATATATTTT
>TRBJ1-1|NA|TRBV18|16|NA
CASSPRSRGRDTEAFF
TGTGCCAGCTCACCGAGGTCCAGGGGTAGGGACACTGAAGCTTTCTTT
>TRBJ2-2|NA|TRBV5-1|15|NA
CASSLEPSLTGELFF
TGCGCCAGCAGCTTGGAGCCATCTCTCACCGGGGAGCTGTTTTTT
>TRBJ1-2|NA|TRBV2|13|TRBD1
CASTEGGGFGYTF
TGTGCCAGCACGGAAGGGGGCGGGTTTGGCTACACCTTC
>TRBJ2-7|NA|TRBV6-1|14|NA
CASSEYLRGYEQYF
TGTGCCAGCAGTGAATACTTGCGGGGCTACGAGCAGTACTTC
>TRBJ1-2|NA|TRBV6-5|11|NA
CASMGAPGYTF
TGTGCCAGCATGGGGGCTCCCGGCTACACCTTC
>TRBJ2-3|NA|TRBV5-6|13|NA
CASSFQETDTQYF
TGTGCCAGCAGCTTTCAGGAAACAGATACGCAGTATTTT
>TRBJ1-5|NA|TRBV28|14|NA
CASSSTGHNQPQHF
TGTGCCAGCAGTTCTACAGGTCACAATCAGCCCCAGCATTTT
>TRBJ2-5|NA|TRBV27|13|TRBD2
CASSFGGKETQYF
TGTGCCAGCAGTTTCGGGGGGAAAGAGACCCAGTACTTC
>TRBJ1-2|NA|TRBV20-1|11|NA
CSPSYRYGYTF
TGCAGTCCATCATACAGGTATGGCTACACCTTC
>TRBJ2-1|NA|TRBV19|16|NA
CASSPLGRGTYNEQFF
TGTGCCAGTAGTCCCCTGGGCAGGGGAACCTACAATGAGCAGTTCTTC
>TRBJ2-2|NA|TRBV11-3|13|NA
CASSFDSPGELFF
TGTGCCAGCAGCTTCGACAGTCCCGGGGAGCTGTTTTTT
>TRBJ1-5|NA|TRBV6-6|14|NA
CASTYRGGGQPQHF
TGTGCCAGCACCTACCGCGGGGGCGGTCAGCCCCAGCATTTT
>TRBJ2-7|NA|TRBV2|13|TRBD1
CASRGQPVNEQYF
TGTGCCAGCAGGGGACAGCCAGTCAACGAGCAGTACTTC
>TRBJ2-7|NA|TRBV7-2|14|TRBD1
CASSSDRGLYEQYF
TGTGCCAGCAGCTCGGACAGGGGACTCTACGAGCAGTACTTC
>TRBJ2-6|NA|TRBV27|18|TRBD1
CASAWDRELSSGANVLTF
TGTGCCAGCGCTTGGGACAGGGAACTGAGCTCTGGGGCCAACGTCCTGACTTTC
>TRBJ2-5|NA|TRBV7-2|18|TRBD1
CASSPGGQGFANQETQYF
TGTGCCAGCAGCCCCGGGGGACAGGGCTTTGCAAACCAAGAGACCCAGTACTTC
>TRBJ1-1|NA|TRBV4-2|15|NA
CASSRLLQGHTEAFF
TGTGCCAGCAGCCGTCTACTACAGGGCCACACTGAAGCTTTCTTT
>TRBJ2-7|NA|TRBV19|15|TRBD1
CASSTNPGQGYEQYF
TGTGCCAGTAGTACAAATCCGGGACAGGGCTACGAGCAGTACTTC
>TRBJ2-3|NA|TRBV30|15|TRBD2
CAWSVIAGGEDTQYF
TGTGCCTGGAGTGTAATTGCGGGAGGGGAAGATACGCAGTATTTT
>TRBJ1-2|NA|TRBV9|14|TRBD1
CASSTGTGGYGYTF
TGTGCCAGCAGCACCGGGACAGGGGGCTATGGCTACACCTTC
>TRBJ1-2|NA|TRBV19|14|NA
CASSSHQALYGYTF
TGTGCCAGTAGCTCTCACCAGGCTCTGTATGGCTACACCTTC